This paragraph covers one T cell receptor (beta chain) sequence. This sample was included in a study of T cells in Graves' hyperthyroidism and ophthalmopathy. V lost 6 bases and J lost 1, with 13 bases in between. Germline V lookup: CDR1 SGHTS, CDR2 YDEGEE. The CDR3 covers 14 residues. Amplification targeted TCR beta CDR3 regions from RNA transcripts. An initial round of RT-PCR targeting the TCR CDR3 relied on the HTBI primer set. TCRdb re-called the multiplex PCR reads with MiXCR, one entry per CDR3 protein. The profile shows about 720,000 distinct CDR3 sequences, approximately 18% of them singletons. It was uncontrolled infection, other autoimmune disease, pregnancy or lactation that excluded patients.

The material sequenced was blood. The chain employs TRBV5-8 and TRBJ1-1, with D perhaps TRBD1 (6 bases). The clonotype originates from a woman aged 45 to 65 with Graves' hyperthyroidism that later progressed to Graves' ophthalmopathy. The CDR3 sequence is CASTSGGANTEAFF. The CDR3 bases are TGTGCCAGCACCAGCGGGGGGGCGAACACTGAAGCTTTCTTT.